The rows below give T cell receptor beta chains drawn from one sample of a study of T and B cells in COVID-19 patients. Each CDR3 protein gets one entry after TCRdb re-called the multiplex PCR reads with MiXCR. The sample carries about 21,000 distinct CDR3 sequences, about 31% recorded once. The specimen sequenced was blood. These receptors came from a human donor who had recovered from COVID-19. Both conserved end residues are part of each CDR3. The D gene is left open where the match is weak. Size values are once, few and many counts, or a class for expanded clones, and some rows have none.

TRBV12-3/TRBV12-4,TRBD1,TRBJ2-3,-,17,TGTGCCAGCAGCTTGGCTAAAAGGACAGGGGGCACAGATACGCAGTATTTT,CASSLAKRTGGTDTQYF
TRBV5-1,-,TRBJ1-1,few,14,TGCGCCAGCAGCGTTCAGGGCGAGAACACTGAAGCTTTCTTT,CASSVQGENTEAFF
TRBV27,-,TRBJ2-1,many,14,TGTGCCAGCATCCGGACTAGGGGGACCCATGAGCAGTTCTTC,CASIRTRGTHEQFF
TRBV24-1,-,TRBJ2-7,-,13,TGTGCCACCAGTGGCCGGGGGCTGGGGGAGCAGTACTTC,CATSGRGLGEQYF
TRBV14,-,TRBJ2-1,few,14,TGTGCCAGCAGCCAATCTTCTGGGTACAATGAGCAGTTCTTC,CASSQSSGYNEQFF
TRBV5-5,-,TRBJ2-5,many,16,TGTGCCAGCAGCTTGGTCCGTGGGGGGCCTCAAGAGACCCAGTACTTC,CASSLVRGGPQETQYF
TRBV6-1,-,TRBJ1-5,-,16,TGTGCCATCAGTGAGCGTCCGGGCCAGGGGAATCAGCCCCAGCATTTT,CAISERPGQGNQPQHF
TRBV12-5,-,TRBJ1-2,-,13,TGTGCTAGTGGTTTGGGGGAGAAATATGGCTACACCTTC,CASGLGEKYGYTF
TRBV30,-,TRBJ2-3,medium-sized,14,TGTGCCTGGTCCAGCGGCCCTAGCACAGATACGCAGTATTTT,CAWSSGPSTDTQYF
TRBV5-4,-,TRBJ2-1,few,15,TGTGCCAGCAGCTTTCTGACAGTGGGGTTCAATGAGCAGTTCTTC,CASSFLTVGFNEQFF
TRBV18,-,TRBJ2-3,many,16,TGTGCCAGCTCACCACCTTCCTCTCGAATCACAGATACGCAGTATTTT,CASSPPSSRITDTQYF
TRBV12-3/TRBV12-4,TRBD2,TRBJ2-3,few,15,TGTGCCAGCAGTTTTCAGCGGGGTCTCACAGATACGCAGTATTTT,CASSFQRGLTDTQYF
TRBV5-6,TRBD1,TRBJ1-2,few,16,TGTGCCAGCAGCTACGCGCCAAGGACAGGAGCCTATGGCTACACCTTC,CASSYAPRTGAYGYTF
TRBV12-3/TRBV12-4,TRBD2,TRBJ2-1,-,14,TGTGCCAGCAGCGGGACTAGTTTGGGTACTGAGCAGTTCTTC,CASSGTSLGTEQFF
TRBV11-3,-,TRBJ2-5,medium-sized,13,TGTGCCAGCAGTCGAAGGGGCCAAGAGACCCAGTACTTC,CASSRRGQETQYF
TRBV11-1,-,TRBJ1-1,-,14,TGTGCCAGCAGCTTCTCCTTAGGGAACACTGAAGCTTTCTTT,CASSFSLGNTEAFF
TRBV30,TRBD1,TRBJ2-7,-,14,TGTGCCTGGACCAGACAGGGTAATTCGTACGAGCAGTACTTC,CAWTRQGNSYEQYF
TRBV12-3/TRBV12-4,TRBD2,TRBJ2-3,-,14,TGTGCCAGCAGCACCGGGGGGGGCCAAGATACGCAGTATTTT,CASSTGGGQDTQYF
TRBV5-6,-,TRBJ1-5,-,15,TGTGCCAGCAGCTTGGTCCATTATAGCAATCAGCCCCAGCATTTT,CASSLVHYSNQPQHF
TRBV27,-,TRBJ2-2,few,18,TGTGCCAGCAGTCCCTTTTTAGGAAGGAGAGGAAAGACCGGGGAGCTGTTTTTT,CASSPFLGRRGKTGELFF
TRBV13,TRBD2,TRBJ2-5,many,14,TGTGCCAGCAGCCGTGGACTGGGAGGGGAGACCCAGTACTTC,CASSRGLGGETQYF
TRBV30,TRBD2,TRBJ2-1,medium-sized,15,TGTGCCTGGAGTGGGTTCAGCGGGGTGAATAATGAGCAGTTCTTC,CAWSGFSGVNNEQFF
TRBV12-3/TRBV12-4,TRBD2,TRBJ2-7,-,15,TGTGCCAGCAGTTTGGCCGGGGGGGGCGGGGACGAGCAGTACTTC,CASSLAGGGGDEQYF
TRBV28,-,TRBJ2-3,-,13,TGTGCCAGCAGGACTTCTAGCACAGATACGCAGTATTTT,CASRTSSTDTQYF
TRBV20-1,-,TRBJ2-5,-,11,TGCAGTGCTAGTTGGACGGAGACCCAGTACTTC,CSASWTETQYF
TRBV7-6,-,TRBJ2-3,few,12,TGTGCCAGCAGCCAGGGGTCGGCCCGAGTGTATTTT,CASSQGSARVYF
TRBV5-4,-,TRBJ1-1,few,15,TGTGCCAGCAGCTTGGGAGCCCTGGTGAACACTGAAGCTTTCTTT,CASSLGALVNTEAFF
TRBV10-3,-,TRBJ2-7,few,17,TGTGCCATCAGTGAGCCCTGGAGGGGGGGGAACTCCTACGAGCAGTACTTC,CAISEPWRGGNSYEQYF